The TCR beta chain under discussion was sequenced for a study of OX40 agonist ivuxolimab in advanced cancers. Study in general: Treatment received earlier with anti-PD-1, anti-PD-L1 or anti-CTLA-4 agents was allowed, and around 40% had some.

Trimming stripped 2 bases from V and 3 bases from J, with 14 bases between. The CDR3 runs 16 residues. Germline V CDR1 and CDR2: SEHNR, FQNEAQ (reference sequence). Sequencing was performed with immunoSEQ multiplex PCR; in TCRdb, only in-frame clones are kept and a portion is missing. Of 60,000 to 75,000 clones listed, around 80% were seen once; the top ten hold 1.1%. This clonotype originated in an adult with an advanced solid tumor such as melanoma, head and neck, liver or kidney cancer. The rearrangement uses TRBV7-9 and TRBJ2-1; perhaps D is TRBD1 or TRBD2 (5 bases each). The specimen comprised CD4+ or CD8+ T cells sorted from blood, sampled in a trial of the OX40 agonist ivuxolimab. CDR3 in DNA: TGTGCCAGCAGCTTATCCGGAAGGGGAGTCTACAATGAGCAGTTCTTC. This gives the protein CASSLSGRGVYNEQFF.